The 10 T cell receptor beta chains below come from one sample, sequenced in a study of T cell responses to AZD1222 COVID-19 vaccine (dated by TCRdb to 2020 to 2022). Explained via the paper, the time point label denotes: baseline before first vaccination. The library relied on the immunoSEQ multiplex PCR assay. Imported from immuneACCESS, the table was reduced by TCRdb to in-frame sequences with V and J called. These copies leave out some clones; in studies compared against another copy, an unresolved V gene accounts for under half, and the cause of the remainder is not known. The record for this sample contains over 120,000 clones. The ten top clones hold over 2% of the sample. Sequencing was done on a sample of peripheral blood. The receptors were gathered from an adult in good health.

The genes are TRBV9 and TRBJ1-4, with a tentative D call TRBD1 (6 bases). The CDR3 runs 14 residues. Looked up from germline, CDR1 is SGDLS and CDR2 is YYNGEE. Deletions cut 3 bases from V and 7 bases from J, with 13 bases between. CDR3 amino acids: CASSEGGRSEKLFF. The CDR3 region has the DNA TGTGCCAGCAGCGAGGGGGGGCGGAGTGAAAAACTGTTTTTT.

The V call is TRBV28, the J call TRBJ1-1; D is possibly TRBD1 (5 bases). Germline values: CDR1 MDHEN, CDR2 SYDVKM. This CDR3 spans 15 amino acids. The V end lost 5 bases, the J end lost 0 bases, and 13 bases lay between the germline ends. The CDR3 is CASSPGTDLNTEAFF. CDR3 DNA: TGTGCCAGCAGTCCCGGGACGGATTTGAACACTGAAGCTTTCTTT.

This rearrangement joins TRBV7-8 to TRBJ1-1; D might be TRBD1 (5 bases). The CDR3 contains 16 residues. Trimming cost V 5 bases and J 0 bases, with 16 bases left between them. CDR1 SGHVS and CDR2 FQNEAQ come from the germline V gene. Here the CDR3 reads CASSLRSDIMNTEAFF. The CDR3 coding sequence is TGTGCCAGCAGCCTAAGGTCGGACATAATGAACACTGAAGCTTTCTTT.

The CDR3 spells CSLTAHFSSNEQFF. CDR3 sequence (DNA): TGCAGCCTTACAGCCCATTTTTCGTCCAATGAGCAGTTCTTC. The rearrangement uses TRBV29-1 and TRBJ2-1; D unresolved. V shed 8 bases and J shed 6 bases, with 20 bases lying between them. Germline V CDR1 and CDR2: SQVTM, ANQGSEA. There are 14 residues in the CDR3.

The chain combines TRBV19 with TRBJ1-5; TRBD1 might be the D (5 bases). Germline V gene data show CDR1 as LNHDA and CDR2 as SQIVND (reference sequence). V lost 1 base to trimming and J lost 0 bases, with 7 bases between them. This CDR3 has 15 residues. CDR3 amino acids: CASSIVGGSNQPQHF. The CDR3 DNA sequence: TGTGCCAGTAGTATAGTTGGGGGTAGCAATCAGCCCCAGCATTTT.

The chain couples TRBV4-1 to TRBJ2-5; TRBD2 might be the D (6 bases). This CDR3 has 18 residues. Trimming removed 1 base from V and 2 bases from J, with 20 bases in between. Germline values: CDR1 MGHRA, CDR2 YSYEKL. The DNA of the CDR3 is TGCGCCAGCAGCCAAGTAGGAGGACGCCGTGGGGGGCAAGAGACCCAGTACTTC. Amino acids: CASSQVGGRRGGQETQYF.

The V call is TRBV7-3, the J call TRBJ1-2, with D tentatively TRBD1 (5 bases). From germline, CDR1 is SGHTA and CDR2 FQGTGA. The V gene lost 5 bases and the J gene lost 3 bases, with 16 bases spanning the gap. The CDR3 has 15 amino acids. The CDR3 DNA follows: TGTGCCAGCAGCCAGGGACCGGGGACTGACTATGGCTACACCTTC. Residues: CASSQGPGTDYGYTF.

The chain is built from TRBV21-1 and TRBJ2-2; the table's D call of TRBD2 was not tested on the DNA. TRBV21-1 is marked as a pseudogene. The CDR3 covers 14 residues. CDR3 sequence (DNA): TGTGCCAGCAGCAAGCCCCGGGTGGGCGGGGAGCTGTTTTTT. It yields the protein CASSKPRVGGELFF.

The V call is TRBV6-5, the J call TRBJ1-2; D is possibly TRBD1 (5 bases). Germline CDR1 and CDR2: MNHEY and SVGAGI. The CDR3 consists of 12 residues. The V end lost 7 bases, the J end lost 8 bases, and 14 bases lay between the germline ends. CDR3 residues: CASTRGTEGYTF. The CDR3 coding sequence is TGTGCCAGCACTCGAGGGACGGAGGGCTACACCTTC.

V gene TRBV18 combines with J gene TRBJ1-1; possibly TRBD1 for D (5 bases). Germline CDR1 and CDR2: KGHSH and LQKENI. The V and J ends lost 6 bases and 0 bases respectively, with 20 bases between them. CDR3 size: 17 residues. The CDR3 bases are TGTGCCAGCTCCCCAACCGTACAGGTACCCTTGAACACTGAAGCTTTCTTT. Translated, it gives CASSPTVQVPLNTEAFF.